The TCR beta chain described here comes from a study of blood T cell repertoires in COVID-19. Study-wide background: From the United States, Italy and Spain came samples of acute and convalescent COVID-19.

As processed by the authors: By means of reference gene primer amplification, nucleated cell counts were estimated. TCRdb's table, derived via immunoSEQ multiplex PCR, lists solely in-frame clones and lacks some. V, J and clone size are those of that table, while D and trimming were read from the DNA. Here the sample spans over 300,000 clones, roughly 88% being singletons. The CDR3 sequence is 13 residues long. V dropped 6 bases and J dropped 3 bases, with 9 bases sitting between them. Germline lookup yields CDR1 WNHNN and CDR2 SYGVQD (reference sequence). This TCR was sampled from a woman aged 25-40 years with acute COVID-19. The chain employs TRBV10-1 and TRBJ1-3; D gene ambiguous. Sequencing was carried out using PBMCs or T cells enriched from blood (not recorded which). This chain's CDR3 is CASRDSGGNTIYF. The CDR3 DNA sequence: TGCGCCAGCAGGGATTCAGGTGGAAACACCATATATTTT.